The rows below give T cell receptor beta chains drawn from one sample of a study of T-cell reconstitution after alpha-beta-depleted transplantation in children. TCRdb re-analysed the PCR reads in MiXCR, keeping a single row per CDR3 protein. The data show hundreds of thousands of distinct CDR3 sequences, about 33% seen once. The specimen comprised PBMCs from the stem cell graft donor, sampled from the stem cell graft. The receptor source for this set is a human donor who donated a stem cell graft to a child with aplastic anemia. Each CDR3 is given with its conserved first and last residue. A D gene is named only where the DNA matches it firmly. Only some rows state a clone size, as once, few, many or a class for expanded clones.

>TRBD1|TRBV7-2|TRBJ1-5|.
TGTGCCAGCAGCCGGGACAGGGCCCAGCATTTT
CASSRDRAQHF
>TRBD1|TRBV7-2|TRBJ2-2|.
TGTGCCAGCAGCTTAGTCTTGACAGGGGGAGGAGGGGAGCTGTTTTTT
CASSLVLTGGGGELFF
>TRBD2|TRBV7-6|TRBJ2-3|few
TGTGCCAGCAGCTTAGAGCGGGAGGCCCTGTCAGATACGCAGTATTTT
CASSLEREALSDTQYF
>.|TRBV6-2/TRBV6-3|TRBJ2-1|.
TGTGCCAGCAGTTACCCGGGAAAGTGGAATGAGCAGTTCTTC
CASSYPGKWNEQFF
>TRBD2|TRBV9|TRBJ2-1|.
TGTGCCAGCACCCATCTAGCGGTCTCCTACAATGAGCAGTTCTTC
CASTHLAVSYNEQFF
>.|TRBV15|TRBJ1-6|.
TGTGCCACCAGCACTGGGACGACCTCCACCTATTCACCCCTCCACTTT
CATSTGTTSTYSPLHF
>TRBD2|TRBV6-2/TRBV6-3|TRBJ2-7|few
TGTGCCAGCAGAACCACCCCTGGGACTAGCATCGACGAGCAGTACTTC
CASRTTPGTSIDEQYF
>.|TRBV10-3|TRBJ1-2|few
TGTGCCATCAGTGAGCAGACGTCTATCGGGGGCTACACCTTC
CAISEQTSIGGYTF
>TRBD1|TRBV20-1|TRBJ1-4|few
TGCAGTGCTAGAGGAAGGGGGCAGGATGAAAAACTGTTTTTT
CSARGRGQDEKLFF
>.|TRBV12-3/TRBV12-4|TRBJ1-5|few
TGTGCCAGCAGTTTACAGGCAGGGAGCGGGGCCCAGCATTTT
CASSLQAGSGAQHF
>.|TRBV20-1|TRBJ1-6|.
TGCAGTGCTAGAGATTGGGCAGAGAATTCACCCCTCCACTTT
CSARDWAENSPLHF
>.|TRBV19|TRBJ1-1|.
TGTGCCAGTAGTATAAGGCAGGAGGGAACTGAAGCTTTCTTT
CASSIRQEGTEAFF
>.|TRBV28|TRBJ2-7|.
TGTGCCAGCAGTTTATTGAGTGGAGAGCAGTACTTC
CASSLLSGEQYF
>TRBD2|TRBV20-1|TRBJ2-2|.
TGCAGTGCGATACTCGGATTCCAACTAGCGGGATTGGCCGGGGAGCTGTTTTTT
CSAILGFQLAGLAGELFF
>TRBD2|TRBV7-6|TRBJ2-3|.
TGTGCCAGCAGCGACCATTTAAGCGGGAGGGCCCGGTTTAGCACAGATACGCAGTATTTT
CASSDHLSGRARFSTDTQYF
>.|TRBV10-2|TRBJ2-1|.
TGCGCCAGCAGTGACGGGACGGCGGAGTATTACAATGAGCAGTTCTTC
CASSDGTAEYYNEQFF
>.|TRBV10-3|TRBJ2-7|.
TGTGCCATCAGTCCTGAAGGGTCCTACGAGCAGTACTTC
CAISPEGSYEQYF
>TRBD2|TRBV19|TRBJ2-5|.
TGTGCCAGTAGTCTCCTGACTATAGCGGGAGGGCCCTCGCGGGAGACCCAGTACTTC
CASSLLTIAGGPSRETQYF
>.|TRBV20-1|TRBJ2-1|.
TGCAGTGCCCTCGAAGATGAGCAGTTCTTC
CSALEDEQFF
>TRBD1|TRBV9|TRBJ1-2|few
TGTGCCAGCAGCGTAGTCCCCTTGACAGGGAACTATGACTACACCTTC
CASSVVPLTGNYDYTF